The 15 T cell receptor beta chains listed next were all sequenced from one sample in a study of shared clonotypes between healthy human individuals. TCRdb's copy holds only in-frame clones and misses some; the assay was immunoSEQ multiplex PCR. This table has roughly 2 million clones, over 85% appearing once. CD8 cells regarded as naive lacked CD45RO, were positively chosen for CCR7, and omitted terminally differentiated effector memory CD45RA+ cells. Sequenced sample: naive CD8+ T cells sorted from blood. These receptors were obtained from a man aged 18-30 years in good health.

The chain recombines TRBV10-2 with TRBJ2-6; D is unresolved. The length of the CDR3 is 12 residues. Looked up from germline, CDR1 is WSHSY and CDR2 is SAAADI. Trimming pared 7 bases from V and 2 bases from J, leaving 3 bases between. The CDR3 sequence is CASKTGANVLTF. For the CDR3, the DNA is TGCGCCAGCAAGACTGGGGCCAACGTCCTGACTTTC.

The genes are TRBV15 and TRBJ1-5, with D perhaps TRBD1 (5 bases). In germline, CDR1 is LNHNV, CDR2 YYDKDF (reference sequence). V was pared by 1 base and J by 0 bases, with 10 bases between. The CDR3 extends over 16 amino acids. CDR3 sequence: CATSRGEQDSNQPQHF. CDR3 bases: TGTGCCACCAGCAGAGGTGAACAGGATAGCAATCAGCCCCAGCATTTT.

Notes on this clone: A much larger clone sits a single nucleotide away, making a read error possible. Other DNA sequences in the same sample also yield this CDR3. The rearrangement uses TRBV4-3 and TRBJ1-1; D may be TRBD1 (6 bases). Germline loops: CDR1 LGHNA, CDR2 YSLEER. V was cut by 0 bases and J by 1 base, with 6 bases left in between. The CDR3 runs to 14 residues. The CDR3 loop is CASSQDRGNTEAFF. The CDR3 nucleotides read TGCGCCAGCAGCCAAGACAGGGGGAACACTGAAGCTTTCTTT.

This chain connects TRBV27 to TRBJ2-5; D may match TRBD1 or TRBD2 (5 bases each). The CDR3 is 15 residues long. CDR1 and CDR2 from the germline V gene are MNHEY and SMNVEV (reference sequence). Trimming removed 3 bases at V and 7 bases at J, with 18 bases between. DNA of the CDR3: TGTGCCAGCAGTTTTGGGGACGGACCTTTTGGGACCCAGTACTTC. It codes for CASSFGDGPFGTQYF.

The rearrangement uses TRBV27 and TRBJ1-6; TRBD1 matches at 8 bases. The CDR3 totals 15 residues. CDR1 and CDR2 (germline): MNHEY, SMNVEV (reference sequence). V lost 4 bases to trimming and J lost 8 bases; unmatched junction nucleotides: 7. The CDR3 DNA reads TGTGCCAGCAGTTCCCATGACAGGGGAGATTCACCCCTCCACTTT. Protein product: CASSSHDRGDSPLHF.

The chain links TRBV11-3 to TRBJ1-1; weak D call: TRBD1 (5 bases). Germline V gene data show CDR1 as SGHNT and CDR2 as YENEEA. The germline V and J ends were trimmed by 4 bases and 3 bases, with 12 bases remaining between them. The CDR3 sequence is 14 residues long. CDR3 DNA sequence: TGTGCCAGCAGCTACATGGGGGATTACACTGAAGCTTTCTTT. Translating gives CASSYMGDYTEAFF.

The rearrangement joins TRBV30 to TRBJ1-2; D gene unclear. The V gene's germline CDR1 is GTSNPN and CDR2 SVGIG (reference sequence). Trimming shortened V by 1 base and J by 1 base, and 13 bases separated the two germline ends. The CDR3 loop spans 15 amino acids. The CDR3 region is CAWSDQVLYNYGYTF. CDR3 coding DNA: TGTGCCTGGAGTGATCAGGTACTCTATAACTATGGCTACACCTTC.

In DNA, the CDR3 is TGTGCCAGCAGCACTAGCGGGGGATGGGATACGCAGTATTTT. Translated: CASSTSGGWDTQYF. The V and J genes are TRBV9 and TRBJ2-3; 11 nucleotides agree with TRBD2. CDR3 length: 14 residues. CDR1 is SGDLS and CDR2 is YYNGEE in the germline V gene. V lost 4 bases, J lost 6 bases, and 4 bases stayed unmatched. Filled out from reference TRBV9 and TRBJ2-3, the complete variable domain reads DSGVTQTPKHLITATGQRVTLRCSPRSGDLSVYWYQQSLDQGLQFLIQYYNGEERAKGNILERFSAQQFPDLHSELNLSSLELGDSALYFCASSTSGGWDTQYFGPGTRLTVL.

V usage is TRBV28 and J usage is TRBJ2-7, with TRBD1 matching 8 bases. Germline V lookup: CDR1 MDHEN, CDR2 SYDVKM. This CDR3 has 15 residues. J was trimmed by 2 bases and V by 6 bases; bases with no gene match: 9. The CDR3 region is CASSTAGTGAYEQYF. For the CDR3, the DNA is TGTGCCAGCAGCACTGCCGGGACAGGCGCCTACGAGCAGTACTTC.

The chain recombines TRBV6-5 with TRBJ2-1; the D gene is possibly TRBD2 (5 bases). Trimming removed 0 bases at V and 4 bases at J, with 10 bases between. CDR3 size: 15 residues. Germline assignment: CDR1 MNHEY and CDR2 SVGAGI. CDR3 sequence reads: CASSYSGDSYNEQFF. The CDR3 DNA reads TGTGCCAGCAGTTACTCGGGAGATTCGTACAATGAGCAGTTCTTC.

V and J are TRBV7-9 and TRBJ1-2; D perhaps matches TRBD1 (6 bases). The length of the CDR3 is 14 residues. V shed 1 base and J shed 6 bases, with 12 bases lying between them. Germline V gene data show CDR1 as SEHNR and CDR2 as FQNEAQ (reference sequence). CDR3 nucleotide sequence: TGTGCCAGCAGCTTAGTCGGGGGCGGAGATGGCTACACCTTC. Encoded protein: CASSLVGGGDGYTF.

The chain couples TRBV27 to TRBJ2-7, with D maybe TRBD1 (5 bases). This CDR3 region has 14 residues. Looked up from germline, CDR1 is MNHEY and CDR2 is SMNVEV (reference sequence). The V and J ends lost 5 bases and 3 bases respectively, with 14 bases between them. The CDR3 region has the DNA TGTGCCAGCAGTCCGACAGTCGGAAACTACGAGCAGTACTTC. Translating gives CASSPTVGNYEQYF.

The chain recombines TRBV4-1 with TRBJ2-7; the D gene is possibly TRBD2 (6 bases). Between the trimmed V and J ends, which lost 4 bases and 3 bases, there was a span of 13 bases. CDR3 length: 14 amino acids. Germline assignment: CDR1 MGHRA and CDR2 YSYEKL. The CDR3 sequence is CASSPGGENYEQYF. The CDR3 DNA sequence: TGCGCCAGCAGCCCAGGCGGGGAGAACTACGAGCAGTACTTC.

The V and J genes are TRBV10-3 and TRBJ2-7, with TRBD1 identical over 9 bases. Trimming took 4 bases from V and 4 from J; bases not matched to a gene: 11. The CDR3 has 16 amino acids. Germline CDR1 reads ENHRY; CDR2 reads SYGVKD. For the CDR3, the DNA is TGTGCCATCAGTGGGGGACAGGGTAGCAATTGGTACGAGCAGTACTTC. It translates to CAISGGQGSNWYEQYF.

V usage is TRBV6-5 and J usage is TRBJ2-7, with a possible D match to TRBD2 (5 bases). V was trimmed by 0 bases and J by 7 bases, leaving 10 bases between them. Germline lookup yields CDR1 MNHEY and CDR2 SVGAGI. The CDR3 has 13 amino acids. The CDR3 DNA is TGTGCCAGCAGTTACTCCGGGGAGCGGGAGCAGTACTTC. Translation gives CASSYSGEREQYF.